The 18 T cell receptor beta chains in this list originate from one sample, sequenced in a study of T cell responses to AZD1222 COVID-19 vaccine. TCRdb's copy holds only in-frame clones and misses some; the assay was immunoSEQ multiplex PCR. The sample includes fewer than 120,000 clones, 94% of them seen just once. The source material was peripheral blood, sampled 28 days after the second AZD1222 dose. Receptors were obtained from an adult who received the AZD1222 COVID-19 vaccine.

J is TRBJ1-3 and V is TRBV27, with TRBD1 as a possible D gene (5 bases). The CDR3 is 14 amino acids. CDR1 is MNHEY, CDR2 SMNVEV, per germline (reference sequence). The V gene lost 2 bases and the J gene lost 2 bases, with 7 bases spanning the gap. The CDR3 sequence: CASSLQGAGNTIYF. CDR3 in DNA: TGTGCCAGCAGTTTACAGGGAGCTGGAAACACCATATATTTT.

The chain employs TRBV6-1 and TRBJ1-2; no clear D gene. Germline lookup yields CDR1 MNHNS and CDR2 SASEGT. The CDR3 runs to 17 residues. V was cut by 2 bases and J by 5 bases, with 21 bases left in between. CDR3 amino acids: CASSERYGGPLLYGYTF. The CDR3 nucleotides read TGTGCCAGCAGTGAACGGTACGGCGGACCGTTGTTATATGGCTACACCTTC.

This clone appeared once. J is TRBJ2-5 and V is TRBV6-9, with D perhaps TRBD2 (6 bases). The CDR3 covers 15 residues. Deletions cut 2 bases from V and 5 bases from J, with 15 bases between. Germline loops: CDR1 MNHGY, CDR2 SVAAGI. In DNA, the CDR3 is TGTGCCAGCAGTTATCCGAGGGACTCCCCGGAGACCCAGTACTTC. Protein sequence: CASSYPRDSPETQYF.

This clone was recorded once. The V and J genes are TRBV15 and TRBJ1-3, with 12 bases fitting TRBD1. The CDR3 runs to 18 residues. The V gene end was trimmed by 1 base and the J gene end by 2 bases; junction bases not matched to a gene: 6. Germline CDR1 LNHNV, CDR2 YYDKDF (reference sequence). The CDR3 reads CATSRARDRGQTGNTIYF. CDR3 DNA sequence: TGTGCCACCAGCAGAGCGAGGGACAGGGGGCAAACTGGAAACACCATATATTTT. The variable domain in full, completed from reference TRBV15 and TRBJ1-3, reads DAMVIQNPRYQVTQFGKPVTLSCSQTLNHNVMYWYQQKSSQAPKLLFHYYDKDFNNEADTPDNFQSRRPNTSFCFLDIRSPGLGDTAMYLCATSRARDRGQTGNTIYFGEGSWLTVV.

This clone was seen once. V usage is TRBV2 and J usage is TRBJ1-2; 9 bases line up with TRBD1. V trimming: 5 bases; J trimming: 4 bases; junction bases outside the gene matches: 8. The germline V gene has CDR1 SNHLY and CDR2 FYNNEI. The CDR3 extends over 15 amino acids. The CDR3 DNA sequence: TGTGCCAGCAGTATTACAGGGGGCGATGCCTATGGCTACACCTTC. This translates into CASSITGGDAYGYTF.

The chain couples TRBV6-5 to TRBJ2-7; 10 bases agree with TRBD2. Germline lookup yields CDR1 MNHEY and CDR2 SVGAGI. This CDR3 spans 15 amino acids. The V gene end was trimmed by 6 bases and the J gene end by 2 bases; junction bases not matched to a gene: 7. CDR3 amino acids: CASRDLAGAAYEQYF. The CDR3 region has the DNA TGTGCCAGCAGGGATCTAGCGGGAGCAGCCTACGAGCAGTACTTC.

DNA of the CDR3: TGTGCCAGCAGCCAAGATCGGAGGAAGATGCAGTACTTC. Translated, it gives CASSQDRRKMQYF. The rearrangement links TRBV14 to TRBJ2-5; D possibly corresponds to TRBD2 (5 bases). The germline CDR1 and CDR2 sequences are SGHDN and FVKESK. This CDR3 comprises 13 residues. V was cut by 0 bases and J by 11 bases, with 13 bases left in between.

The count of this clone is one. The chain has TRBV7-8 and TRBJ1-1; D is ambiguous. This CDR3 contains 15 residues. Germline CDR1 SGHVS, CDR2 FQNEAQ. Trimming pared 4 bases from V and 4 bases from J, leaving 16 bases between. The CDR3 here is CASSSLPDSGTEAFF. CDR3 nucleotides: TGTGCCAGCAGCTCCTTGCCCGATTCGGGCACTGAAGCTTTCTTT.

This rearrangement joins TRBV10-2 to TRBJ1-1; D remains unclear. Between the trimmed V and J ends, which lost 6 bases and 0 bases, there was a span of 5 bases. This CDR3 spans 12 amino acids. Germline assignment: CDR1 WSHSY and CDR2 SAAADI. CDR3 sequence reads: CASSDMNTEAFF. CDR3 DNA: TGCGCCAGCAGCGACATGAACACTGAAGCTTTCTTT.

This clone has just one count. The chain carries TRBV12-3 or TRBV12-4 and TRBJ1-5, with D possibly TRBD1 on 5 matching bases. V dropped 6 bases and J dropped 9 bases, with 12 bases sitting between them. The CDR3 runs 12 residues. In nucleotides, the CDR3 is TGTGCCAGCAGGGGGGGAGATACGCCCCAGCATTTT. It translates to CASRGGDTPQHF.

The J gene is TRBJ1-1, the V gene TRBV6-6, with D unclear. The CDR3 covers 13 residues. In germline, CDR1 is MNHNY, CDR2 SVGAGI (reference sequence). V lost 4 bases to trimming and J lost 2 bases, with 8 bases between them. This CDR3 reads CASSFSLNTEAFF. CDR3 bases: TGTGCCAGCAGTTTCTCGTTAAACACTGAAGCTTTCTTT.

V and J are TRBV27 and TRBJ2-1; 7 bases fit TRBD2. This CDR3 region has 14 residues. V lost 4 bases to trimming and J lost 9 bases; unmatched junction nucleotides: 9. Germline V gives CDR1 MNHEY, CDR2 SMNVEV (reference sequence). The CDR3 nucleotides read TGTGCCAGCAGTTCCCCGTTGACTAGCCTTGAGCAGTTCTTC. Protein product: CASSSPLTSLEQFF.

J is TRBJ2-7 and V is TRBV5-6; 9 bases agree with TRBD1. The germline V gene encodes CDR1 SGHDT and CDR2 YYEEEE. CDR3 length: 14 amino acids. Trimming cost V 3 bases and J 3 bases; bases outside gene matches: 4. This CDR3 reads CASSSGTGHYEQYF. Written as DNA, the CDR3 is TGTGCCAGCAGCTCCGGGACAGGGCACTACGAGCAGTACTTC.

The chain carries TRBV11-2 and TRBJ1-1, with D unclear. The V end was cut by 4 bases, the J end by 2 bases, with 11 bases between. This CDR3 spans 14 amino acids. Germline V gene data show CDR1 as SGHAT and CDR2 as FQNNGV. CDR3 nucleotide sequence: TGTGCCAGCAGCTGGGTGGCAGTCAACACTGAAGCTTTCTTT. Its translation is CASSWVAVNTEAFF.

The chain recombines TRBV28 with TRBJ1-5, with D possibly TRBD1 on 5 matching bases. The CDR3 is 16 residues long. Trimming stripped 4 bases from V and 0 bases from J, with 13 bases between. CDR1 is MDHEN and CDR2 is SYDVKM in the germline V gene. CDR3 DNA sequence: TGTGCCAGCAGTTCGCACAGGATCTATAGCAATCAGCCCCAGCATTTT. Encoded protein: CASSSHRIYSNQPQHF.

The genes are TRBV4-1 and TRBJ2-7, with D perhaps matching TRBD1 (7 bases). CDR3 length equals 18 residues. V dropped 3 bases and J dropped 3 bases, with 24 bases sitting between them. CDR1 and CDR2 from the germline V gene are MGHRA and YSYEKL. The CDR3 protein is CASSQYQFGQGGRYEQYF. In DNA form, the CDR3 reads TGCGCCAGCAGCCAGTATCAGTTTGGGCAGGGGGGCCGCTACGAGCAGTACTTC.

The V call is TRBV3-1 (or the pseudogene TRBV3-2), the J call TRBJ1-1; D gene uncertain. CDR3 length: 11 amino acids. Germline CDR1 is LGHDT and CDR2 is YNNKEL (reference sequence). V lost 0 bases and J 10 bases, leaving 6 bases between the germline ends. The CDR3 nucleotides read TGTGCCAGCAGCCAAGATGTGCGAGCTTTCTTT. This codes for CASSQDVRAFF.

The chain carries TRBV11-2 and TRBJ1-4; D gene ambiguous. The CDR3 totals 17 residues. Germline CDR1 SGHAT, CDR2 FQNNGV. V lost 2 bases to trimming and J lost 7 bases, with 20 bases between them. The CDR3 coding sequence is TGTGCCAGCAGCTTAACCGAGGGCATAGAAGTCAGTGAAAAACTGTTTTTT. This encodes CASSLTEGIEVSEKLFF.